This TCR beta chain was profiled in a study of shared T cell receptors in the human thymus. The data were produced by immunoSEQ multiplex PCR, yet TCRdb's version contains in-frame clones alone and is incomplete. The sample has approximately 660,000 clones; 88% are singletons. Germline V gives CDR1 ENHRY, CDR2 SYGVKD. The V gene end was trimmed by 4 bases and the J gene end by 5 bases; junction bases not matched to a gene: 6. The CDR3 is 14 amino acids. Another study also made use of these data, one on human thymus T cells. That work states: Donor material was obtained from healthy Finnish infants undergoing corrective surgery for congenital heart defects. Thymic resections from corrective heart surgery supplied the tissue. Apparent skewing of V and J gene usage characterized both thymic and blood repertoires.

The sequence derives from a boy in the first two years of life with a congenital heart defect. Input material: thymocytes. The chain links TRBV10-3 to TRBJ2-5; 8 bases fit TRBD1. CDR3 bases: TGTGCCATCAGTGGGGCGACAGGGGAGGAGACCCAGTACTTC. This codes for CAISGATGEETQYF.